The clone carrying this T cell receptor (beta chain) came up once. The data originate from a study of blood T cell repertoires in COVID-19. The CDR3 covers 15 residues. The germline V gene has CDR1 SGHTA and CDR2 FQGTGA. Trimming removed 5 bases from V and 2 bases from J; junction bases left unmatched: 6. The table came from immunoSEQ multiplex PCR; TCRdb's copy has only in-frame clones and leaves some out. Of around 300,000 clones in the sample, roughly nine tenths were seen once. Sequencing was carried out using PBMCs or T cells enriched from blood (not recorded which). The TCR sequence derives from a young woman who had recovered from COVID-19. V and J are TRBV7-3 and TRBJ2-7; 10 bases fit TRBD2. CDR3: CASSLSGGSAYEQYF. The CDR3 DNA follows: TGTGCCAGCAGCCTTAGCGGGGGGAGCGCCTACGAGCAGTACTTC. The variable domain in full, with the rest retrieved from reference TRBV7-3 and TRBJ2-7, is GAGVSQTPSNKVTEKGKYVELRCDPISGHTALYWYRQSLGQGPEFLIYFQGTGAADDSGLPNDRFFAVRPEGSVSTLKIQRTERGDSAVYLCASSLSGGSAYEQYFGPGTRLTVT.